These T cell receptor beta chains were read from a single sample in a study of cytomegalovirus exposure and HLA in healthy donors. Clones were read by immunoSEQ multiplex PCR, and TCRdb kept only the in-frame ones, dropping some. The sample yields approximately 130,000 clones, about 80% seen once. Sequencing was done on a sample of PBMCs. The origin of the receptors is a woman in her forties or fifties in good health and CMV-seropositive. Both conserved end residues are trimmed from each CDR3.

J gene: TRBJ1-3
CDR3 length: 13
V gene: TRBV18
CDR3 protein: ASSPGVGRGNTIY

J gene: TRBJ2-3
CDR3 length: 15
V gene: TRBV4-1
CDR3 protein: ASSQDPLLASTDTQY

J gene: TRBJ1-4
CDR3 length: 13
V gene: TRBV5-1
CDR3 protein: ASSYGQGGSLELF

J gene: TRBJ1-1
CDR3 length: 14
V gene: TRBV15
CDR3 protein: ATSRGGSSWNTEAF

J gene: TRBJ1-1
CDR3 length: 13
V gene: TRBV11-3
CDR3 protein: ASSPPGGRNTEAF

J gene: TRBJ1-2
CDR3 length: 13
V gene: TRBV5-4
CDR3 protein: ASSFGRGLTDGYT

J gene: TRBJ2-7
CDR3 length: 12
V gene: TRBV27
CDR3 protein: ASGEGGGSYEQY

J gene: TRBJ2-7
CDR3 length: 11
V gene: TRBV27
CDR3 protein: ASSRGQGYEQY

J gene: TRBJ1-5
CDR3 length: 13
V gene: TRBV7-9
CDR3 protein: ASSFGGSSNQPQH

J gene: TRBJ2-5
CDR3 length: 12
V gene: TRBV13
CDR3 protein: ASSMTGSVETQY

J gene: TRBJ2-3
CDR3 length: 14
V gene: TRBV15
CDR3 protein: ATSRSGRGRSDTQY

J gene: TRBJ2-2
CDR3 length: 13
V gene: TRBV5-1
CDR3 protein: ASSRGTANTGELF

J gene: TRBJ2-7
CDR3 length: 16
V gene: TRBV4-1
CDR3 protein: ASSQIMVRQGDTYEQY

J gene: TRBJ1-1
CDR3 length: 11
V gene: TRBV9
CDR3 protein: ASSEERGTEAF

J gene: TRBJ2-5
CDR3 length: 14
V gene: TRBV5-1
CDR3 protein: ASSQGLAGGLETQY

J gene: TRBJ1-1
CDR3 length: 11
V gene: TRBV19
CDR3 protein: ASMLRVNTEAF

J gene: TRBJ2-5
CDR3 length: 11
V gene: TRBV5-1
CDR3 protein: ASSLRWLETQY

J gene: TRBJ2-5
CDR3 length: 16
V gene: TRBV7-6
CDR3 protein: ASSLKPPRTGELETQY

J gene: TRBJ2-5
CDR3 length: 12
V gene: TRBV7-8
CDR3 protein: ASSFGGSGETQY

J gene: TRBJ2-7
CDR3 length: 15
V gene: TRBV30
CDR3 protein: AWSSRQGTLLYYEQY

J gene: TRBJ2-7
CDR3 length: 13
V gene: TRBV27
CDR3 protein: ASSFGRGSSYEQY

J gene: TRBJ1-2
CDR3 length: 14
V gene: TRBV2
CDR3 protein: ASSEALRQRNYGYT

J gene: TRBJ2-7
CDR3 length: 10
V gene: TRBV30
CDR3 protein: AWSPLAGEQY

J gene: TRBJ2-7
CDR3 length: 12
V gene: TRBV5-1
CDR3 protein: ASSLGSLEYGQY

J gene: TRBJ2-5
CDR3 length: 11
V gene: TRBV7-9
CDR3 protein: AIQGPFQETQY

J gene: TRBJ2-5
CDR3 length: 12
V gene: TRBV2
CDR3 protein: ASSQGLAWATQY

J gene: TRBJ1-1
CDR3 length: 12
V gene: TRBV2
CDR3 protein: ASSDQGGPAEAF

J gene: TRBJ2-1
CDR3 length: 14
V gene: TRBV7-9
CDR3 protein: ASSSRLAGVYNEQF

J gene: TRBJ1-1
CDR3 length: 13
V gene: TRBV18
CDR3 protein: ASSPPAVMNTEAF

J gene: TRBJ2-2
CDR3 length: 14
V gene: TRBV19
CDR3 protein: ASSIEGQGTPGELF

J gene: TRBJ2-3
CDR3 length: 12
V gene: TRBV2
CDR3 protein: ASSLGQRTDTQY

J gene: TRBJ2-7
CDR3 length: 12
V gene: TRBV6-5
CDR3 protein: ASSFSAHTYEQY

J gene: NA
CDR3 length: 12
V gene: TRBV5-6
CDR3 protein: ASSWDRGQYEQY

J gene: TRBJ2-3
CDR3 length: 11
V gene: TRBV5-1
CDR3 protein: ASSFEGEDTQY

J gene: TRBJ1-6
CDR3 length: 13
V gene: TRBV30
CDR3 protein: AWSVGTGGNSPLN

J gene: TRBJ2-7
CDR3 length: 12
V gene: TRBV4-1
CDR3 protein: ASSPPWGGNEQY

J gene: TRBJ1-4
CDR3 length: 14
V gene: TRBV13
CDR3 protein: ASSLGGSSWGEKLF

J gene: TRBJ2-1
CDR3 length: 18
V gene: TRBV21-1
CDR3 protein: ASSKEGLAGSPSSYNEQF

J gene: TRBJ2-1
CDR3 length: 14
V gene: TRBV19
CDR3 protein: ASSTGLAASYNEQF

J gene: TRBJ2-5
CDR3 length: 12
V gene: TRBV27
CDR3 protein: ASSLETGEETQY

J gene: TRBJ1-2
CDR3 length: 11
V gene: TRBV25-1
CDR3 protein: ASSPQGIDGYT

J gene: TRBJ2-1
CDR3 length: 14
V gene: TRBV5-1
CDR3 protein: ASSTSGGAVYNEQF

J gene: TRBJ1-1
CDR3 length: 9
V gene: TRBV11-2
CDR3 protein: ASSFRQEAF

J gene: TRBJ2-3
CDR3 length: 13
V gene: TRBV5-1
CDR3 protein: ASSLDSMSTDTQY

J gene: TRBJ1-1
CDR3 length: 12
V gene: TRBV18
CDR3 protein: ASSPRLANTEAF

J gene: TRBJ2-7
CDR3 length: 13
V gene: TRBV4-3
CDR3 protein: ASSQAWREAYEQY

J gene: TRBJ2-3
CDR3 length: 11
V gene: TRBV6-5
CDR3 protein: ASTAVLGSAQY

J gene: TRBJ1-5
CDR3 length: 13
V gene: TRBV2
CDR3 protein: ASRKQVIGNQPQH

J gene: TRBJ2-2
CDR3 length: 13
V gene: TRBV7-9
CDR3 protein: ASSLGTSGTGELF

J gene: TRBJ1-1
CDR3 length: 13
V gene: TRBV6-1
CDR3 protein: ASSALTGASTEAF

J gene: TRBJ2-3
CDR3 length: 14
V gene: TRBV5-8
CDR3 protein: ASSPNAGINTDTQY

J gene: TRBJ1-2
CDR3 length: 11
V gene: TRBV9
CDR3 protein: ASSEQGNYGYT

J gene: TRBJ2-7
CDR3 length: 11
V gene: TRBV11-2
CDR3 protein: ASSSDRVGEQY

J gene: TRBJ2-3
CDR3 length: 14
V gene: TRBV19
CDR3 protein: ASSIPPGQGKDTQY

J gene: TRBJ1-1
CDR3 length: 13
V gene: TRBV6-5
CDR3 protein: ASSYSIQGNTEAF

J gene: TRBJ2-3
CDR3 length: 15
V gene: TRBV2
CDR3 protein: ASRLGLAGWDTDTQY

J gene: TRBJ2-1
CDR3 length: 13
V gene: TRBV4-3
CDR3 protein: ASSQVAGNYNEQF

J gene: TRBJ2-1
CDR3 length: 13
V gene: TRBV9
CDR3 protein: ASSVDAASYNEQF